Below, 17 T cell receptor beta chains from the same sample are listed, as sequenced in a study of early stage breast cancer tumors. Only in-frame clones appear in the TCRdb table, and some are missing; sequencing was by immunoSEQ multiplex PCR. The sample lists fewer than 90,000 clones; roughly 84% were seen once. Sequenced input: blood. These receptors were taken from a person between 55 and 69 years old with breast cancer.

V gene TRBV5-6 combines with J gene TRBJ2-5; D call uncertain. Germline CDR1 is SGHDT and CDR2 is YYEEEE. The V end lost 0 bases, the J end lost 8 bases, and 5 bases lay between the germline ends. CDR3 length: 11 amino acids. CDR3 region: CASSLEATQYF. The CDR3 nucleotides are TGTGCCAGCAGCTTGGAAGCAACCCAGTACTTC.

V and J are TRBV19 and TRBJ1-1; D is unclear. The CDR3 extends over 14 amino acids. The V and J ends lost 3 bases and 0 bases respectively, with 8 bases between them. CDR1 is LNHDA, CDR2 SQIVND, per germline (reference sequence). The CDR3 sequence is CASSIDFLNTEAFF. The CDR3 DNA is TGTGCCAGTAGTATCGACTTCCTGAACACTGAAGCTTTCTTT.

The rearrangement joins TRBV5-1 to TRBJ2-1; 12 bases are a match to TRBD2. Per germline, CDR1 SGHRS and CDR2 YFSETQ. V was clipped by 5 bases and J by 8 bases; unmatched bases: 5. The length of the CDR3 is 14 residues. The CDR3: CASRTSGSWDEQFF. As DNA, the CDR3 is TGCGCCAGCAGGACTAGCGGGAGTTGGGATGAGCAGTTCTTC.

The chain carries TRBV19 and TRBJ1-2; D is unresolved. CDR1 and CDR2 from the germline V gene are LNHDA and SQIVND (reference sequence). Trimming pared 7 bases from V and 4 bases from J, leaving 13 bases between. This CDR3 spans 13 amino acids. In DNA, the CDR3 is TGTGCCAGTATGGGCCAAGGGTCCTATGGCTACACCTTC. It translates to CASMGQGSYGYTF.

The sample holds a few counts of this clone. The chain joins TRBV6-1 to TRBJ1-2; no firm D call. The germline V gene has CDR1 MNHNS and CDR2 SASEGT. Trimming stripped 5 bases from V and 2 bases from J, with 6 bases between. The CDR3 sequence is 12 residues long. The DNA for the CDR3 is TGTGCCAGCAGTCCCAGGAACTATGGCTACACCTTC. Its translation is CASSPRNYGYTF.

The rearrangement joins TRBV9 to TRBJ2-1, with 8 positions matching TRBD2. CDR1 is SGDLS, CDR2 YYNGEE, per germline. Unmatched junction bases numbered 8, after V lost 2 bases and J lost 7 bases. CDR3 length: 15 amino acids. CDR3 sequence reads: CASSVTSGAVNEQFF. The CDR3 bases are TGTGCCAGCAGCGTTACTAGCGGTGCCGTTAATGAGCAGTTCTTC.

This chain links TRBV5-1 with TRBJ2-1; perhaps TRBD2 as D (5 bases). CDR3 size: 15 residues. V gave up 0 bases and J gave up 7 bases, with 14 bases separating them. Germline V gene data show CDR1 as SGHRS and CDR2 as YFSETQ. The DNA for the CDR3 is TGCGCCAGCAGCTTGGAGTCAGTCCGCGGGAATGAGCAGTTCTTC. Protein product: CASSLESVRGNEQFF. Based on the CDR3 plus reference TRBV5-1 and TRBJ2-1, the full variable domain is KAGVTQTPRYLIKTRGQQVTLSCSPISGHRSVSWYQQTPGQGLQFLFEYFSETQRNKGNFPGRFSGRQFSNSRSEMNVSTLELGDSALYLCASSLESVRGNEQFFGPGTRLTVL.

J is TRBJ2-7 and V is TRBV28; D is tentatively TRBD1 or TRBD2 (6 bases each). The CDR3 spans 15 residues. Trimming stripped 3 bases from V and 4 bases from J, with 16 bases between. Looked up from germline, CDR1 is MDHEN and CDR2 is SYDVKM. Written as DNA, the CDR3 is TGTGCCAGCAGTTTTACCGGGGGCGACGGGTACGAGCAGTACTTC. It translates to CASSFTGGDGYEQYF.

The chain carries TRBV18 and TRBJ1-2; D uncertain. Trimming took off 3 bases at V and 5 bases at J, with 10 bases between the two ends. Germline CDR1 is KGHSH and CDR2 is LQKENI. CDR3 size: 13 residues. The CDR3 sequence: CASSPPGVYGYTF. In DNA, the CDR3 is TGTGCCAGCTCACCCCCAGGAGTATATGGCTACACCTTC. Supplemented by reference TRBV18 and TRBJ1-2, the full variable domain reads NAGVMQNPRHLVRRRGQEARLRCSPMKGHSHVYWYRQLPEEGLKFMVYLQKENIIDESGMPKERFSAEFPKEGPSILRIQQVVRGDSAAYFCASSPPGVYGYTFGSGTRLTVV.

This chain uses TRBV9 with TRBJ2-3; TRBD2 might be the D (6 bases). Trimming left V 4 bases short and J 4 bases short, with 13 bases between. Germline V gene sequence: CDR1 SGDLS, CDR2 YYNGEE. The CDR3 is 14 residues long. CDR3 region: CASSSRWGADTQYF. In DNA, the CDR3 is TGTGCCAGCAGCTCCCGCTGGGGGGCAGATACGCAGTATTTT.

The CDR3 nucleotides are TGCAGTGCCGGGAGGAAAGAGACCCAGTACTTC. Encoded protein: CSAGRKETQYF. The V gene is TRBV20-1, the J gene TRBJ2-5; TRBD2 aligns across 7 bases. The CDR3 is 11 amino acids. Germline V gene lookup returns CDR1 DFQATT and CDR2 SNEGSKA (reference sequence). V was pared by 6 bases and J by 3 bases, with 1 base of the junction left unmatched.

The CDR3 DNA reads as TGTGCCAGCAGCCTAGGGGGCCTAGGCAATCAGCCCCAGCATTTT. Amino acid sequence: CASSLGGLGNQPQHF. J is TRBJ1-5 and V is TRBV6-6; 7 positions match TRBD1. Germline CDR1 MNHNY, CDR2 SVGAGI (reference sequence). The V gene end was trimmed by 6 bases and the J gene end by 2 bases; junction bases not matched to a gene: 7. CDR3 size: 15 residues.

The chain combines TRBV28 with TRBJ2-3, with D perhaps matching TRBD2 (5 bases). The CDR3 sequence is 14 residues long. V shed 7 bases and J shed 3 bases, with 14 bases lying between them. Germline V gene sequence: CDR1 MDHEN, CDR2 SYDVKM. CDR3 amino acids: CASKKEAKTDTQYF. CDR3 nucleotides: TGTGCCAGCAAGAAGGAGGCAAAAACAGATACGCAGTATTTT.

The chain recombines TRBV5-4 with TRBJ2-3; TRBD2 matches at 7 bases. V dropped 4 bases and J dropped 4; count of bases not matched to a gene: 12. The CDR3 has 16 residues. From germline, CDR1 is SGHNT and CDR2 YYREEE (reference sequence). CDR3 nucleotide sequence: TGTGCCAGCAGCGATGGTCCAGCGGGATCCCCAGATACGCAGTATTTT. This translates into CASSDGPAGSPDTQYF.

The rearrangement uses TRBV28 and TRBJ1-5, with D tentatively TRBD1 (5 bases). V lost 6 bases and J 9 bases, leaving 12 bases between the germline ends. The CDR3 covers 12 residues. The germline V gene has CDR1 MDHEN and CDR2 SYDVKM. The CDR3 spells CASSQTARPQHF. The CDR3 bases are TGTGCCAGCAGCCAGACAGCCAGGCCCCAGCATTTT.

This clone was detected a few times. The rearrangement links TRBV4-1 to TRBJ1-2; D call uncertain. V was pared by 0 bases and J by 6 bases, with 8 bases between. The CDR3 is 13 amino acids. Germline V lookup: CDR1 MGHRA, CDR2 YSYEKL. The CDR3 bases are TGCGCCAGCAGCCAAGAGGGAAACGATGGCTACACCTTC. Its translation is CASSQEGNDGYTF.

This chain joins TRBV11-3 and TRBJ1-1; D unclear. Trimming pared 0 bases from V and 4 bases from J, leaving 9 bases between. The CDR3 totals 14 residues. CDR1 SGHNT and CDR2 YENEEA come from the germline V gene. CDR3 in DNA: TGTGCCAGCAGCTTAGAGCCGTGGAGCACTGAAGCTTTCTTT. Translating gives CASSLEPWSTEAFF.